This T cell receptor (beta chain) was identified in a study of blood T cell repertoires in COVID-19. For the study at large: COVID-19 samples collected from the United States, Italy and Spain covered acute and convalescent phases. PBMCs, B-cell-depleted T cells, or T cells provided the cDNA or gDNA that made up the material.

The germline V gene has CDR1 SEHNR and CDR2 FQNEAQ (reference sequence). The length of the CDR3 is 15 residues. The germline V and J ends were trimmed by 5 bases and 1 base, with 14 bases remaining between them. Per the study methods: Amplification from reference gene primers served as the basis for estimated nucleated cell counts. The method was immunoSEQ multiplex PCR; TCRdb's version includes in-frame clones alone and lacks a portion of them. V and J calls and clone size are given by that table; D and trimming were obtained from the DNA. This sample has hundreds of thousands of clones; approximately 85% occur once, and the top ten carry around 5.5%.

The V gene is TRBV7-9, the J gene TRBJ1-1, with D unresolved. The sequenced material came from peripheral blood. The sequence derives from a man aged 50 to 59 with active or convalescent COVID-19. For the CDR3, the DNA is TGTGCCAGCAGCCAAGCACGACTCAGGAACACTGAAGCTTTCTTT. Translating it yields CASSQARLRNTEAFF.